What follows are 27 T cell receptor beta chains derived from one specimen sequenced in a study of blood T cell repertoires in COVID-19. Repertoires were generated with immunoSEQ multiplex PCR, while TCRdb's copy carries only in-frame clones and drops some. The sample has around 29,000 clones; 85% to 90% are singletons. Specimen: peripheral blood. Source of these receptors: a man aged 55 to 69 with acute or convalescent COVID-19.

This chain uses TRBV6-5 with TRBJ2-7; tentative D call: TRBD1 (5 bases). Trimming stripped 5 bases from V and 4 bases from J, with 12 bases between. The CDR3 sequence is 13 residues long. CDR1 is MNHEY and CDR2 is SVGAGI in the germline V gene. This chain's CDR3 is CASSPGLTYEQYF. CDR3 bases: TGTGCCAGCAGTCCAGGGCTTACGTACGAGCAGTACTTC.

This sequence joins TRBV27 and TRBJ2-7, with TRBD2 matching over 7 bases. CDR3 size: 16 residues. Germline CDR1 reads MNHEY; CDR2 reads SMNVEV (reference sequence). Trimming took 2 bases from V and 6 from J; bases not matched to a gene: 13. CDR3 sequence: CASSLTGEYSGGEQYF. The CDR3 DNA is TGTGCCAGCAGTTTAACCGGGGAGTACTCGGGAGGCGAGCAGTACTTC.

V usage is TRBV5-1 and J usage is TRBJ1-5, with TRBD1 matching 7 bases. After removal of 3 bases from V and 3 bases from J, the junction contained 3 bases not matched to a gene. Germline V CDR1 and CDR2: SGHRS, YFSETQ. The CDR3 consists of 14 residues. The DNA for the CDR3 is TGCGCCAGCAGCTCGGGACAGCCCAATCAGCCCCAGCATTTT. Amino acid sequence: CASSSGQPNQPQHF.

This rearrangement joins TRBV7-8 to TRBJ1-3, with TRBD1 matching 11 bases. J was trimmed by 8 bases and V by 3 bases; bases with no gene match: 3. The germline gives CDR1 SGHVS, CDR2 FQNEAQ. This CDR3 has 14 residues. CDR3 sequence: CASSLGQGGYTIYF. For the CDR3, the DNA is TGTGCCAGCAGCTTGGGACAGGGGGGATACACCATATATTTT. The complete variable domain, with remaining parts taken from reference TRBV7-8 and TRBJ1-3, reads GAGVSQSPRYKVAKRGQDVALRCDPISGHVSLFWYQQALGQGPEFLTYFQNEAQLDKSGLPSDRFFAERPEGSVSTLKIQRTQQEDSAVYLCASSLGQGGYTIYFGEGSWLTVV.

The rearrangement uses TRBV2 and TRBJ2-7; 10 positions agree with TRBD2. The CDR3 loop spans 12 amino acids. V dropped 11 bases and J dropped 7; count of bases not matched to a gene: 8. Germline CDR1 is SNHLY and CDR2 is FYNNEI. This CDR3 is CAVLGLAWEQYF. The DNA of the CDR3 is TGTGCCGTCTTGGGACTAGCGTGGGAGCAGTACTTC.

This clone was detected a few times. This sequence joins TRBV18 and TRBJ2-6; 9 nucleotides line up with TRBD1. Germline loops: CDR1 KGHSH, CDR2 LQKENI. V shed 6 bases, J shed 9 bases, and the junction held 9 bases outside the gene matches. This CDR3 is 15 amino acids long. The CDR3 DNA reads as TGTGCCAGCTCCCCCGGGGTGGACAGGGGCAACGTCCTGACTTTC. It is translated as CASSPGVDRGNVLTF. The entire variable domain, with the rest obtained from reference TRBV18 and TRBJ2-6, is as follows: NAGVMQNPRHLVRRRGQEARLRCSPMKGHSHVYWYRQLPEEGLKFMVYLQKENIIDESGMPKERFSAEFPKEGPSILRIQQVVRGDSAAYFCASSPGVDRGNVLTFGAGSRLTVL.

The chain couples TRBV14 to TRBJ2-3; unclear D gene. CDR1 is SGHDN and CDR2 is FVKESK in the germline V gene. V was shortened by 5 bases and J by 2 bases, with 8 bases between the two germline ends. CDR3 size: 13 residues. The CDR3 loop reads CASSSQFTDTQYF. The CDR3 nucleotides read TGTGCCAGCAGCTCCCAGTTCACAGATACGCAGTATTTT.

The chain employs TRBV28 and TRBJ2-6; 10 bases map to TRBD2. The CDR3 has 17 amino acids. Germline V gives CDR1 MDHEN, CDR2 SYDVKM. V was clipped by 7 bases and J by 0 bases; unmatched bases: 6. The CDR3 protein is CASTEAGGTSGANVLTF. CDR3 nucleotides: TGTGCCAGCACCGAAGCGGGAGGGACCTCTGGGGCCAACGTCCTGACTTTC. The entire variable domain, with the rest obtained from reference TRBV28 and TRBJ2-6, is as follows: DVKVTQSSRYLVKRTGEKVFLECVQDMDHENMFWYRQDPGLGLRLIYFSYDVKMKEKGDIPEGYSVSREKKERFSLILESASTNQTSMYLCASTEAGGTSGANVLTFGAGSRLTVL.

This clone was counted between two and nine times. The chain links TRBV20-1 to TRBJ1-6, with 10 bases matching TRBD1. Germline CDR1 reads DFQATT; CDR2 reads SNEGSKA (reference sequence). V shed 3 bases, J shed 10 bases, and the junction held 9 bases outside the gene matches. The CDR3 runs to 15 residues. This CDR3 is CSASEGTGDLSPLHF. CDR3 DNA: TGCAGTGCTAGTGAGGGGACAGGGGACCTCTCACCCCTCCACTTT.

This chain joins TRBV2 and TRBJ2-5; TRBD2 matches 10 bases. Germline lookup yields CDR1 SNHLY and CDR2 FYNNEI. This CDR3 has 16 amino acids. V trimming: 2 bases; J trimming: 7 bases; junction bases outside the gene matches: 10. The CDR3 DNA sequence: TGTGCCAGCAGTGAATGGACTAGCGGCCCCCAGGGGACCCAGTACTTC. Translating gives CASSEWTSGPQGTQYF. The full variable domain, rest sourced from reference TRBV2 and TRBJ2-5, is EPEVTQTPSHQVTQMGQEVILRCVPISNHLYFYWYRQILGQKVEFLVSFYNNEISEKSEIFDDQFSVERPDGSNFTLKIRSTKLEDSAMYFCASSEWTSGPQGTQYFGPGTRLLVL.

The J gene is TRBJ2-2, the V gene TRBV10-2, with 13 bases that match TRBD2. Germline CDR1 WSHSY, CDR2 SAAADI. V was pared by 5 bases and J by 4 bases, with 7 bases of the junction left unmatched. This CDR3 comprises 17 residues. The CDR3 nucleotides read TGCGCCAGCAGTCCTGGACTAGCGGGGGTAGGCACCGGGGAGCTGTTTTTT. As protein: CASSPGLAGVGTGELFF.

This rearrangement joins TRBV28 to TRBJ1-6; no definite D call. V dropped 6 bases and J dropped 0 bases, with 12 bases sitting between them. CDR1 and CDR2 (germline): MDHEN, SYDVKM. This CDR3 spans 16 amino acids. The DNA of the CDR3 is TGTGCCAGCAGCTACATTAGGAGCTCCTATAATTCACCCCTCCACTTT. Amino acid sequence: CASSYIRSSYNSPLHF.

The chain links TRBV5-1 to TRBJ1-1; 9 bases are shared with TRBD1. CDR1 and CDR2 (germline): SGHRS, YFSETQ. Losses at the gene ends were 7 bases for V and 7 bases for J; bases not matched to a gene: 11. The CDR3 extends over 14 amino acids. Here the CDR3 reads CASGPGQGGGEAFF. The DNA of the CDR3 is TGCGCCAGCGGACCGGGACAGGGAGGCGGTGAAGCTTTCTTT.

The rearrangement joins TRBV4-1 to TRBJ1-6; tentative D call: TRBD1 (5 bases). With 7 bases removed from V and 9 bases from J, the gap between germline ends came to 13 bases. Germline CDR1 MGHRA, CDR2 YSYEKL. The length of the CDR3 is 13 residues. The CDR3 sequence: CASKGISSSPLHF. The CDR3 DNA sequence: TGCGCCAGCAAGGGGATCTCTAGTTCACCCCTCCACTTT.

The genes are TRBV12-3 or TRBV12-4 and TRBJ1-6; maybe TRBD1 (6 bases). The ends were cut back, 5 bases at V and 10 bases at J, with 12 bases in the middle. The CDR3 consists of 13 residues. The CDR3, as DNA: TGTGCCAGCAGTCTTACAGGGACCTCACCCCTCCACTTT. The encoded protein is CASSLTGTSPLHF.

This rearrangement joins TRBV5-4 to TRBJ1-1, with a tentative D call TRBD1 (5 bases). The CDR3 sequence is 11 residues long. Germline V gene sequence: CDR1 SGHNT, CDR2 YYREEE (reference sequence). The V gene lost 7 bases and the J gene lost 5 bases, with 9 bases spanning the gap. This CDR3 is CASGAGTEAFF. CDR3 bases: TGTGCCAGCGGGGCAGGGACTGAAGCTTTCTTT.

The rearrangement uses TRBV6-1 and TRBJ2-3, with D hard to call. Per the germline V gene, CDR1 is MNHNS and CDR2 is SASEGT. CDR3 length equals 16 residues. Between the trimmed V and J ends, which lost 3 bases and 0 bases, there was a span of 13 bases. CDR3 coding DNA: TGTGCCAGCAGTGATTGGTCCAGGTCTAGCACAGATACGCAGTATTTT. Translating gives CASSDWSRSSTDTQYF.

V is TRBV24-1 and J is TRBJ2-2; TRBD2 agrees at 12 bases. V gave up 5 bases and J gave up 2 bases; unmatched junction bases: 5. CDR1 and CDR2 from the germline V gene are KGHDR and SFDVKD. The CDR3 is 17 residues long. The CDR3 DNA reads TGTGCCACCAGTGCCACTAGCGGGGGGATAAACACCGGGGAGCTGTTTTTT. It is translated as CATSATSGGINTGELFF.

The chain recombines TRBV12-3 or TRBV12-4 with TRBJ1-2, with 8 positions matching TRBD1. J lost 8 bases, V lost 4 bases, and 6 bases had no gene match. The CDR3 totals 13 residues. CDR3 protein: CASSYNRGGGYTF. Written as DNA, the CDR3 is TGTGCCAGCAGTTACAACAGGGGGGGCGGCTACACCTTC.

The genes are TRBV7-2 and TRBJ1-2; D possibly corresponds to TRBD1 (6 bases). This CDR3 has 14 amino acids. V was clipped by 5 bases and J by 6 bases, with 16 bases between them. Germline CDR1 reads SGHTA; CDR2 reads FQGNSA. The CDR3 bases are TGTGCCAGCAGCACAGATCGGACAGTGCATGGCTACACCTTC. This sequence encodes CASSTDRTVHGYTF. Full variable domain (missing parts from reference TRBV7-2 and TRBJ1-2): GAGVSQSPSNKVTEKGKDVELRCDPISGHTALYWYRQSLGQGLEFLIYFQGNSAPDKSGLPSDRFSAERTGGSVSTLTIQRTQQEDSAVYLCASSTDRTVHGYTFGSGTRLTVV.

The chain recombines TRBV28 with TRBJ2-1; TRBD2 matches at 7 bases. CDR1 MDHEN and CDR2 SYDVKM come from the germline V gene. CDR3 size: 18 residues. Trimming at V came to 2 bases and at J to 0 bases, leaving 10 bases not matched to a gene. CDR3 nucleotides: TGTGCCAGCAGTTTAATGGCGGGAGAAGGGATCTCCTACAATGAGCAGTTCTTC. It translates to CASSLMAGEGISYNEQFF. The entire variable domain, with the rest obtained from reference TRBV28 and TRBJ2-1, is as follows: DVKVTQSSRYLVKRTGEKVFLECVQDMDHENMFWYRQDPGLGLRLIYFSYDVKMKEKGDIPEGYSVSREKKERFSLILESASTNQTSMYLCASSLMAGEGISYNEQFFGPGTRLTVL.

The chain is built from TRBV7-9 and TRBJ1-5; D possibly corresponds to TRBD1 (6 bases). The CDR3 is 17 amino acids. V gave up 4 bases and J gave up 0 bases, with 16 bases separating them. CDR1 and CDR2 from the germline V gene are SEHNR and FQNEAQ (reference sequence). The CDR3 coding sequence is TGTGCCAGCAGCTCGGCACAGGGCATTAGTAGCAATCAGCCCCAGCATTTT. It translates to CASSSAQGISSNQPQHF.

This chain connects TRBV2 to TRBJ1-1, with D unclear. CDR3 length: 13 residues. Germline CDR1 and CDR2: SNHLY and FYNNEI. V dropped 4 bases and J dropped 3 bases, with 9 bases sitting between them. Written as DNA, the CDR3 is TGTGCCAGCAGTGTTGGGAGGGACACTGAAGCTTTCTTT. Translating gives CASSVGRDTEAFF.

The chain joins TRBV18 to TRBJ1-4; a possible D gene is TRBD1 (5 bases). Per the germline V gene, CDR1 is KGHSH and CDR2 is LQKENI. CDR3 size: 14 residues. V was pared by 3 bases and J by 8 bases, with 13 bases between. The CDR3 region has the DNA TGTGCCAGCTCACCTGACAGAGTAGGCGAAAAACTGTTTTTT. It specifies CASSPDRVGEKLFF.

The chain recombines TRBV30 with TRBJ2-1; 8 bases align to TRBD2. The CDR3 is 13 amino acids. CDR1 GTSNPN and CDR2 SVGIG come from the germline V gene (reference sequence). V lost 7 bases to trimming and J lost 8 bases; unmatched junction nucleotides: 10. Written as DNA, the CDR3 is TGTGCCTACTTGCGGACTAGCATCGATGAGCAGTTCTTC. Protein product: CAYLRTSIDEQFF.

This rearrangement joins TRBV5-4 to TRBJ2-2, with 7 bases fitting TRBD2. CDR1 and CDR2 (germline): SGHNT, YYREEE (reference sequence). CDR3 length: 15 amino acids. V trimming: 2 bases; J trimming: 7 bases; junction bases outside the gene matches: 8. CDR3 sequence reads: CASSFFTSANGELFF. The CDR3 region has the DNA TGTGCCAGCAGCTTCTTTACTAGCGCGAACGGGGAGCTGTTTTTT.

This chain joins TRBV19 and TRBJ1-1, with D tentatively TRBD1 (6 bases). CDR1 LNHDA and CDR2 SQIVND come from the germline V gene (reference sequence). V shed 4 bases and J shed 1 base, with 16 bases lying between them. This CDR3 contains 16 residues. As DNA, the CDR3 is TGTGCCAGTAGTACCGCACACCAGGGGCGGAACACTGAAGCTTTCTTT. Amino acid sequence: CASSTAHQGRNTEAFF.